The 20 T cell receptor beta chains in this list originate from one sample, sequenced in a study of shared clonotypes between healthy human individuals. Sequencing was performed with immunoSEQ multiplex PCR; in TCRdb, only in-frame clones are kept and a portion is missing. The repertoire holds approximately 2.1 million clones, with 85% to 95% as singletons. Specimen: naive CD4+ T cells from PBMCs. Subset defined: CD45RA+ positively selected. The source is a man younger than 35 in good health. Some clones in this sample may be carry-over from other donors' samples.

This CDR3 is CASPIPGTSVGRYF. The CDR3 DNA follows: TGTGCCAGTCCAATCCCCGGGACTTCGGTGGGTAGGTATTTT. V and J are TRBV6-1 and TRBJ2-3; D perhaps matches TRBD2 (6 bases). The CDR3 is made up of 14 amino acids. Trimming stripped 9 bases from V and 14 bases from J, with 27 bases between. Germline CDR1 reads MNHNS; CDR2 reads SASEGT.

This chain joins TRBV6-5 and TRBJ2-7; D possibly matches TRBD1 or TRBD2 (5 bases each). The V and J ends lost 6 bases and 6 bases respectively, with 21 bases between them. Per germline, CDR1 MNHEY and CDR2 SVGAGI. The CDR3 consists of 15 residues. CDR3 nucleotides: TGTGCCAGCAGCCATCGGGACGCCGCAAGGTCCGAGCAGTACTTC. Its protein is CASSHRDAARSEQYF.

The V gene is TRBV27, the J gene TRBJ1-4, with D possibly TRBD1 on 5 matching bases. V lost 10 bases, J lost 7 bases, and 16 bases lay in between. Germline values: CDR1 MNHEY, CDR2 SMNVEV (reference sequence). This CDR3 is built from 13 residues. CDR3: CATRARVGEKLFF. The CDR3 nucleotides read TGTGCCACCAGGGCCAGGGTTGGTGAAAAACTGTTTTTT.

This chain joins TRBV5-1 and TRBJ2-5; D is tentatively TRBD1 or TRBD2 (5 bases each). Germline V gene data show CDR1 as SGHRS and CDR2 as YFSETQ. The CDR3 covers 16 residues. Trimming cost V 2 bases and J 5 bases, with 19 bases left between them. For the CDR3, the DNA is TGCGCCAGCAGCTTTGGGACCGATTTTTTAGGGGAGACCCAGTACTTC. Its protein is CASSFGTDFLGETQYF.

Remarks on this clone: Within the sample, other DNA sequences also encode this same CDR3. The chain has TRBV5-1 and TRBJ2-7; 12 bases map to TRBD1. The CDR3 is 16 amino acids. V lost 0 bases to trimming and J lost 2 bases; unmatched junction nucleotides: 3. Germline CDR1 is SGHRS and CDR2 is YFSETQ. CDR3: CASSLGGTGGPYEQYF. CDR3 sequence (DNA): TGCGCCAGCAGCTTGGGTGGGACAGGGGGCCCCTACGAGCAGTACTTC.

The V and J genes are TRBV5-1 and TRBJ2-7, with TRBD2 identical over 7 bases. The germline gives CDR1 SGHRS, CDR2 YFSETQ. This CDR3 contains 14 residues. The CDR3 DNA reads TGCGCAAGTCGGCGGGAGCCCAGCTCCTACGAGCAGTACTTC. It yields the protein CASRREPSSYEQYF.

This chain connects TRBV7-8 to TRBJ2-5; no definite D call. This CDR3 is built from 14 residues. V was pared by 6 bases and J by 5 bases, with 16 bases between. CDR1 and CDR2 (germline): SGHVS, FQNEAQ. Here the CDR3 DNA reads TGTGCCAGCAGATCCGGCGAGGTCGGGGAGACCCAGTACTTC. Its protein product is CASRSGEVGETQYF.

Details on this clone: Other nucleotide sequences in the sample specify the same CDR3. The chain uses TRBV5-4 and TRBJ1-3, with 9 bases identical to TRBD1. The germline gives CDR1 SGHNT, CDR2 YYREEE (reference sequence). The CDR3 is 15 amino acids. With V trimmed by 4 bases and J by 2 bases, 4 bases remained unmatched. The CDR3 loop is CASSRGTGPGNTIYF. In nucleotides, the CDR3 is TGTGCCAGCAGCCGCGGGACAGGGCCTGGAAACACCATATATTTT.

This clone turned up a few times. The chain has TRBV29-1 and TRBJ1-1, with unresolved D. V lost 4 bases to trimming and J lost 0 bases, with 12 bases between them. CDR3 size: 14 residues. Germline V gene data show CDR1 as SQVTM and CDR2 as ANQGSEA. CDR3 bases: TGCAGCGTTGGATCAGGATATTTGAACACTGAAGCTTTCTTT. As protein: CSVGSGYLNTEAFF.

The V gene is TRBV19, the J gene TRBJ1-2; 10 bases line up with TRBD1. V was pared by 5 bases and J by 4 bases, with 10 bases of the junction left unmatched. In germline, CDR1 is LNHDA, CDR2 SQIVND (reference sequence). The CDR3 length is 16 residues. CDR3: CASSLGTGVGGYGYTF. Here the CDR3 DNA reads TGTGCCAGTAGTCTGGGGACAGGGGTCGGCGGCTATGGCTACACCTTC.

A remark on this clone: Additional DNA sequences in this sample encode the identical CDR3. The DNA for the CDR3 is TGTGCCAGCAGCCCCCAGGGGGCGGTCTATGGCTACACCTTC. Protein product: CASSPQGAVYGYTF. The rearrangement links TRBV28 to TRBJ1-2, with TRBD1 matching 8 bases. The junction had 7 bases not matched to a gene; V was cut back by 6 bases and J by 4 bases. Per germline, CDR1 MDHEN and CDR2 SYDVKM. This CDR3 is 14 amino acids long.

The J gene is TRBJ1-5, the V gene TRBV6-1; possible D gene TRBD1, 5 bases. CDR1 is MNHNS, CDR2 SASEGT, per germline. The CDR3 has 15 amino acids. V was clipped by 5 bases and J by 5 bases, with 16 bases between them. The DNA of the CDR3 is TGTGCCAGCAGTACAGGCAATCGGGGGGATCAGCCCCAGCATTTT. Its translation: CASSTGNRGDQPQHF.

The rearrangement uses TRBV10-2 and TRBJ1-2, with D perhaps matching TRBD1 (6 bases). There are 13 residues in the CDR3. Trimming took off 3 bases at V and 6 bases at J, with 11 bases between the two ends. Germline V gene lookup returns CDR1 WSHSY and CDR2 SAAADI. The CDR3 bases are TGCGCCAGCAGTGACTCAGGGGAGGATGGCTACACCTTC. Translated, it gives CASSDSGEDGYTF.

This clone was seen just once. The chain employs TRBV19 and TRBJ2-1; maybe TRBD2 (6 bases). V shed 0 bases and J shed 4 bases, with 10 bases lying between them. Per germline, CDR1 LNHDA and CDR2 SQIVND (reference sequence). The CDR3 sequence is 15 residues long. As DNA, the CDR3 is TGTGCCAGTAGTATAGAGCGGGATGGGTACAATGAGCAGTTCTTC. Translating gives CASSIERDGYNEQFF.

V gene TRBV2 combines with J gene TRBJ2-5; D tentatively reads TRBD1 or TRBD2 (5 bases each). Per germline, CDR1 SNHLY and CDR2 FYNNEI. The CDR3 is 12 amino acids. V lost 8 bases to trimming and J lost 7 bases, with 14 bases between them. The CDR3 DNA follows: TGTGCCAGCGCAGACAGAGGAGGGACCCAGTACTTC. This translates into CASADRGGTQYF.

The chain joins TRBV12-5 to TRBJ2-3; no clear D. Germline assignment: CDR1 LGHNT and CDR2 FRNRAP. CDR3 size: 15 residues. V lost 1 base and J 3 bases, leaving 11 bases between the germline ends. The CDR3 DNA reads as TGTGCTAGTGGTTTGGCCCCGGGTGGGACAGATACGCAGTATTTT. This gives the protein CASGLAPGGTDTQYF.

The chain carries TRBV4-1 and TRBJ1-5; possible D gene TRBD1, 6 bases. The germline V gene has CDR1 MGHRA and CDR2 YSYEKL. V was trimmed by 0 bases and J by 6 bases, leaving 15 bases between them. The CDR3 covers 16 residues. The CDR3 sequence is CASSQDAGQGIQPQHF. In DNA, the CDR3 is TGCGCCAGCAGCCAAGATGCCGGCCAGGGGATTCAGCCCCAGCATTTT.

V usage is TRBV5-1 and J usage is TRBJ1-4; 7 bases fit TRBD1. CDR3 size: 14 residues. The germline V gene encodes CDR1 SGHRS and CDR2 YFSETQ. Germline trimming cut 4 bases from V and 8 bases from J; bases unmatched to any gene: 8. CDR3 residues: CASSGEGAREKLFF. CDR3 DNA sequence: TGCGCCAGCAGCGGCGAGGGGGCACGGGAAAAACTGTTTTTT.

The chain recombines TRBV28 with TRBJ2-1, with a possible D match to TRBD2 (5 bases). Germline loops: CDR1 MDHEN, CDR2 SYDVKM. The CDR3 covers 16 residues. Deletions cut 5 bases from V and 0 bases from J, with 14 bases between. CDR3 amino acids: CASSTKRSSSYNEQFF. The CDR3 bases are TGTGCCAGCAGTACCAAGCGGTCAAGCTCCTACAATGAGCAGTTCTTC.

DNA for the CDR3: TGTGCCAGCATTCCTGGGAGGGGCCGCACAGATACGCAGTATTTT. It translates to CASIPGRGRTDTQYF. The chain joins TRBV7-8 to TRBJ2-3; 7 positions match TRBD2. The ends lost 7 bases at V and 1 base at J; junction bases unmatched: 8. Germline CDR1 SGHVS, CDR2 FQNEAQ. The CDR3 covers 15 residues.